This entry lists 19 T cell receptor beta chains sequenced from one sample in a study of Tregs in tolerant kidney transplant recipients. TCRdb's table, derived via immunoSEQ multiplex PCR, lists solely in-frame clones and lacks some. The sample contains 60,000 to 70,000 clones, 92% of which appear only once. Sample: CD8+ T cells from blood, taken before the transplant. The source of these receptors is a human donor who received a combined kidney and bone marrow transplant.

This sequence joins TRBV5-4 and TRBJ2-7; 10 bases are a match to TRBD1. Germline V gene sequence: CDR1 SGHNT, CDR2 YYREEE (reference sequence). The V segment lost 4 bases and the J segment 4 bases; nucleotides outside the gene matches: 5. This CDR3 contains 14 residues. As DNA, the CDR3 is TGTGCCAGCAGCCTAGGGACAGGGGAGTACGAGCAGTACTTC. Protein product: CASSLGTGEYEQYF.

The table lists this clone with a few counts. The V gene is TRBV13, the J gene TRBJ1-3; D is perhaps TRBD1 (6 bases). Trimming pared 1 base from V and 0 bases from J, leaving 19 bases between. Germline loops: CDR1 PRHDT, CDR2 FYEKMQ (reference sequence). The CDR3 covers 19 residues. This chain's CDR3 is CASSLESGEKGLSGNTIYF. In DNA, the CDR3 is TGTGCCAGCAGCTTAGAATCAGGGGAGAAAGGGCTCTCTGGAAACACCATATATTTT. Based on the CDR3 plus reference TRBV13 and TRBJ1-3, the full variable domain is AAGVIQSPRHLIKEKRETATLKCYPIPRHDTVYWYQQGPGQDPQFLISFYEKMQSDKGSIPDRFSAQQFSDYHSELNMSSLELGDSALYFCASSLESGEKGLSGNTIYFGEGSWLTVV.

The V gene is TRBV15, the J gene TRBJ1-3; TRBD1 matches at 9 bases. The CDR3 is 16 residues long. CDR1 and CDR2 from the germline V gene are LNHNV and YYDKDF (reference sequence). V dropped 6 bases and J dropped 4; count of bases not matched to a gene: 10. The CDR3 is CATRDGQGMRGNTIYF. The CDR3 nucleotides are TGTGCCACCAGGGACGGACAGGGGATGAGAGGAAACACCATATATTTT.

The chain is built from TRBV5-4 and TRBJ2-2; 7 bases are a match to TRBD1. Germline V gene lookup returns CDR1 SGHNT and CDR2 YYREEE (reference sequence). CDR3 length: 13 amino acids. With V trimmed by 5 bases and J by 4 bases, 2 bases remained unmatched. CDR3 sequence (DNA): TGTGCCAGCAGACAGGGGTTCACCGGGGAGCTGTTTTTT. It is translated as CASRQGFTGELFF. Variable domain in full (rest from reference TRBV5-4 and TRBJ2-2): ETGVTQSPTHLIKTRGQQVTLRCSSQSGHNTVSWYQQALGQGPQFIFQYYREEENGRGNFPPRFSGLQFPNYSSELNVNALELDDSALYLCASRQGFTGELFFGEGSRLTVL.

In its sample, this clone is medium-sized. V and J are TRBV5-4 and TRBJ1-2; the match to TRBD1 covers 10 bases. With 4 bases clipped from V and 9 bases from J, the junction kept 9 bases outside the gene matches. The CDR3 contains 14 residues. Looked up from germline, CDR1 is SGHNT and CDR2 is YYREEE (reference sequence). This CDR3 is CASSGPGQGVRYTF. CDR3 DNA: TGTGCCAGCAGCGGGCCAGGACAGGGGGTTCGCTACACCTTC.

V and J are TRBV4-3 and TRBJ2-1, with TRBD1 matching over 7 bases. The V gene end was trimmed by 0 bases and the J gene end by 15 bases; junction bases not matched to a gene: 8. Germline V gives CDR1 LGHNA, CDR2 YSLEER. CDR3 length: 13 amino acids. CDR3 bases: TGCGCCAGCAGCCAAGATAGAGGGGGACAGCCGTTCTTC. Its translation: CASSQDRGGQPFF.

The rearrangement links TRBV9 to TRBJ2-1; TRBD2 matches 7 bases. Germline CDR1 SGDLS, CDR2 YYNGEE. J lost 8 bases, V lost 2 bases, and 13 bases had no gene match. This CDR3 has 16 residues. The CDR3 loop is CASSVPLAGEEYEQFF. In nucleotides, the CDR3 is TGTGCCAGCAGCGTCCCCTTGGCGGGGGAGGAATATGAGCAGTTCTTC.

The V and J genes are TRBV13 and TRBJ2-7, with TRBD1 matching over 9 bases. The CDR3 consists of 13 residues. The V gene's germline CDR1 is PRHDT and CDR2 FYEKMQ (reference sequence). V lost 5 bases to trimming and J lost 4 bases; unmatched junction nucleotides: 3. The chain's CDR3 is CASSIGQGYEQYF. The CDR3 nucleotides are TGTGCCAGCAGCATTGGACAGGGGTACGAGCAGTACTTC.

The chain combines TRBV5-6 with TRBJ1-1, with D uncertain. There are 12 residues in the CDR3. The ends were cut back, 0 bases at V and 8 bases at J, with 8 bases in the middle. Germline CDR1 SGHDT, CDR2 YYEEEE. In DNA form, the CDR3 reads TGTGCCAGCAGCTTGGTGGCGGGGGAAGCTTTCTTT. This encodes CASSLVAGEAFF.

This clone appeared a few times. The CDR3 sequence is CASRGGKTDTQYF. CDR3 sequence (DNA): TGTGCCAGCCGCGGGGGTAAGACAGATACGCAGTATTTT. The J gene is TRBJ2-3, the V gene TRBV7-9; the match to TRBD2 covers 7 bases. J gave up 3 bases and V 8 bases, and 5 bases lay outside the gene matches. CDR3 size: 13 residues. Looked up from germline, CDR1 is SEHNR and CDR2 is FQNEAQ (reference sequence).

This clone was counted a single time. The chain employs TRBV5-1 and TRBJ2-1, with D possibly matching TRBD1 (6 bases). The CDR3 is 16 amino acids. Trimming shortened V by 4 bases and J by 0 bases, and 14 bases separated the two germline ends. The germline gives CDR1 SGHRS, CDR2 YFSETQ. The CDR3 coding sequence is TGCGCCAGCAGCAACACAGGGTTTCCCTCCTACAATGAGCAGTTCTTC. It codes for CASSNTGFPSYNEQFF. The variable domain in full, with the rest retrieved from reference TRBV5-1 and TRBJ2-1, is KAGVTQTPRYLIKTRGQQVTLSCSPISGHRSVSWYQQTPGQGLQFLFEYFSETQRNKGNFPGRFSGRQFSNSRSEMNVSTLELGDSALYLCASSNTGFPSYNEQFFGPGTRLTVL.

The genes are TRBV30 and TRBJ2-5; D gene ambiguous. V lost 1 base and J lost 5, with 11 bases in between. Germline CDR1 and CDR2: GTSNPN and SVGIG (reference sequence). CDR3 size: 13 residues. The CDR3 DNA is TGTGCCTGGAGTGGAGTGTTATTGGAGACCCAGTACTTC. It translates to CAWSGVLLETQYF.

About this clone: This CDR3 is also generated by other DNA sequences in the sample. The chain uses TRBV4-3 and TRBJ1-6; D call uncertain. CDR3 size: 17 residues. Looked up from germline, CDR1 is LGHNA and CDR2 is YSLEER. Trimming stripped 1 base from V and 0 bases from J, with 10 bases between. The CDR3 DNA follows: TGCGCCAGCAGCCAAGTTACCTTGAGCTCCTATAATTCACCCCTCCACTTT. Amino acids: CASSQVTLSSYNSPLHF.

The chain employs TRBV27 and TRBJ2-2; D gene uncertain. V lost 6 bases, J lost 4 bases, and 15 bases lay in between. Germline assignment: CDR1 MNHEY and CDR2 SMNVEV (reference sequence). This CDR3 has 15 residues. This CDR3 is CASSPWQATTGELFF. Written as DNA, the CDR3 is TGTGCCAGCAGCCCTTGGCAGGCGACCACCGGGGAGCTGTTTTTT.

The rearrangement links TRBV7-8 to TRBJ2-3; perhaps TRBD2 as D (5 bases). Germline CDR1 SGHVS, CDR2 FQNEAQ. The CDR3 spans 12 residues. Trimming stripped 5 bases from V and 10 bases from J, with 13 bases between. This CDR3 reads CASSPSPNAQYF. The CDR3 nucleotides are TGTGCCAGCAGCCCTAGCCCAAATGCGCAGTATTTT.

The genes are TRBV4-3 and TRBJ1-5; D not certain. The CDR3 runs 15 residues. Germline CDR1 reads LGHNA; CDR2 reads YSLEER. The germline V and J ends were trimmed by 0 bases and 5 bases, with 11 bases remaining between them. For the CDR3, the DNA is TGCGCCAGCAGCCAAGATACAGCCTACTATCAGCCCCAGCATTTT. Residues: CASSQDTAYYQPQHF.

To note about this clone: An end of the junction does not agree with germline; a read error may underlie this. The rearrangement joins TRBV7-9 to TRBJ1-1; D possibly corresponds to TRBD1 (6 bases). This CDR3 spans 12 amino acids. Germline CDR1 reads SEHNR; CDR2 reads FQNEAQ (reference sequence). CDR3 region: CASSLLGAEAFF. The CDR3 nucleotides are TGTGCCAGCAGCTTATTGGGGGCTGAGGCTTTCTTT.

The chain employs TRBV7-9 and TRBJ2-5; tentative D call: TRBD2 (5 bases). Looked up from germline, CDR1 is SEHNR and CDR2 is FQNEAQ (reference sequence). The CDR3 is 14 residues long. V was trimmed by 5 bases and J by 3 bases, leaving 13 bases between them. CDR3 protein: CASSGAVGEETQYF. Here the CDR3 DNA reads TGTGCCAGCAGCGGAGCGGTCGGGGAAGAGACCCAGTACTTC.

This clone is a singleton in its sample. The chain uses TRBV27 and TRBJ1-1, with a weak D call TRBD1 (5 bases). The CDR3 length is 16 residues. Trimming removed 0 bases at V and 5 bases at J, with 16 bases between. Germline CDR1 MNHEY, CDR2 SMNVEV (reference sequence). DNA for the CDR3: TGTGCCAGCAGTTTATCGTTGCAGGGACTGGGGACTGAAGCTTTCTTT. Encoded protein: CASSLSLQGLGTEAFF.